One and the same sample provided the 16 T cell receptor beta chains below, sequenced in a study of T-cell reconstitution after alpha-beta-depleted transplantation in children. Preparing the TCRbeta library involved the use of unique molecular identifiers. From the PCR reads, TCRdb called clonotypes with MiXCR, one entry per CDR3 protein. The sample contains roughly 220,000 distinct CDR3 sequences, about 9.6% of which appear only once. Sequences were derived from PBMCs from the stem cell graft donor, sampled from the stem cell graft. These receptors were taken from a human donor who donated a stem cell graft to a child with SCID.

This clonotype was recorded at least ten times. This chain joins TRBV27 and TRBJ1-6; unclear D gene. The V gene's germline CDR1 is MNHEY and CDR2 SMNVEV (reference sequence). Trimming shortened V by 1 base and J by 0 bases, and 7 bases separated the two germline ends. The CDR3 totals 16 residues. The CDR3 sequence: CASSLLSSSYNSPLHF. In nucleotides, the CDR3 is TGTGCCAGCAGTTTATTATCGAGCTCCTATAATTCACCCCTCCACTTT.

Of note for this clonotype: This may come from a read error, since a much larger clone is one base off. The rearrangement joins TRBV28 to TRBJ1-2; tentative D call: TRBD1 (6 bases). In germline, CDR1 is MDHEN, CDR2 SYDVKM. The V end was cut by 7 bases, the J end by 8 bases, with 14 bases between. This CDR3 is built from 12 residues. CDR3 DNA: TGTGCCAGCAAAAGTGACAGGCCCGGCTACACCTTC. Protein: CASKSDRPGYTF.

This clonotype was counted many times. CDR3 protein: CATSVAGQGGTEAFF. The CDR3 nucleotides read TGTGCCACCAGTGTCGCTGGCCAGGGAGGGACTGAAGCTTTCTTT. This chain connects TRBV24-1 to TRBJ1-1; D is possibly TRBD1 (5 bases). CDR1 and CDR2 from the germline V gene are KGHDR and SFDVKD. The CDR3 runs 15 residues. V was cut by 5 bases and J by 5 bases, with 17 bases left in between.

This clonotype has ten or more counts. The chain carries TRBV10-3 and TRBJ2-5; 12 bases agree with TRBD2. V was clipped by 7 bases and J by 4 bases; unmatched bases: 13. There are 17 residues in the CDR3. CDR1 and CDR2 from the germline V gene are ENHRY and SYGVKD. For the CDR3, the DNA is TGTGCCATCAAAAAGGACGCTAGCGGGGGGGCTTCAGAGACCCAGTACTTC. Encoded protein: CAIKKDASGGASETQYF.

The chain combines TRBV28 with TRBJ1-1; D unresolved. The CDR3 is 14 amino acids. The V end lost 6 bases, the J end lost 1 base, and 12 bases lay between the germline ends. Per germline, CDR1 MDHEN and CDR2 SYDVKM. CDR3 DNA sequence: TGTGCCAGCAGCCCCCTCGGGAAGAACACTGAAGCTTTCTTT. Translated, it gives CASSPLGKNTEAFF.

This clonotype was recorded at least ten times. This sequence joins TRBV3-1 and TRBJ1-1; TRBD1 is a possible D gene (6 bases). V lost 8 bases and J 2 bases, leaving 12 bases between the germline ends. The CDR3 totals 13 residues. Germline V gene lookup returns CDR1 LGHDT and CDR2 YNNKEL (reference sequence). The CDR3 sequence is CASPRDKNTEAFF. CDR3 in DNA: TGTGCCAGCCCACGGGACAAAAACACTGAAGCTTTCTTT.

The table lists this clonotype with many counts. The J gene is TRBJ2-3, the V gene TRBV30, with 9 nucleotides matching TRBD2. V dropped 2 bases and J dropped 3; count of bases not matched to a gene: 9. The CDR3 length is 16 residues. CDR1 is GTSNPN, CDR2 SVGIG, per germline (reference sequence). CDR3 nucleotide sequence: TGTGCCTGGAGTCCTGGGGGCGGGGGGGGAACAGATACGCAGTATTTT. The encoded protein is CAWSPGGGGGTDTQYF.

In its sample, this clonotype was seen many times. The chain links TRBV20-1 to TRBJ2-1; TRBD2 agrees at 11 bases. Trimming cost V 2 bases and J 9 bases; bases outside gene matches: 6. CDR3 length: 14 amino acids. Germline values: CDR1 DFQATT, CDR2 SNEGSKA (reference sequence). CDR3 amino acids: CSARLAGGRVEQFF. The CDR3 nucleotides are TGCAGTGCTAGACTAGCGGGGGGCCGGGTTGAGCAGTTCTTC.

Many counts were recorded for this clonotype. This chain joins TRBV5-1 and TRBJ1-2; D gene uncertain. The length of the CDR3 is 13 residues. The germline V gene has CDR1 SGHRS and CDR2 YFSETQ. With 1 base removed from V and 2 bases from J, the gap between germline ends came to 6 bases. The CDR3 bases are TGCGCCAGCAGCTTGACGCGGAACTATGGCTACACCTTC. Amino acids: CASSLTRNYGYTF.

This clonotype was counted ten times or more. The chain uses TRBV7-9 and TRBJ2-2; the D is unclear. Germline CDR1 reads SEHNR; CDR2 reads FQNEAQ (reference sequence). The CDR3 runs 16 residues. V was cut by 5 bases and J by 5 bases, with 18 bases left in between. The CDR3 DNA reads as TGTGCCAGCAGCGACGGGCCCGTGTCAGGAACCGGGGAGCTGTTTTTT. Amino acids: CASSDGPVSGTGELFF.

This clonotype was counted many times. This chain joins TRBV7-2 and TRBJ1-2; D remains unclear. The V and J ends lost 5 bases and 4 bases respectively, with 11 bases between them. Germline V gives CDR1 SGHTA, CDR2 FQGNSA. The CDR3 spans 13 residues. CDR3 sequence (DNA): TGTGCCAGCAGCCCAGAAGAACCCTATGGCTACACCTTC. Amino acids: CASSPEEPYGYTF. Full variable domain (outside the CDR3, taken from reference TRBV7-2 and TRBJ1-2): GAGVSQSPSNKVTEKGKDVELRCDPISGHTALYWYRQSLGQGLEFLIYFQGNSAPDKSGLPSDRFSAERTGGSVSTLTIQRTQQEDSAVYLCASSPEEPYGYTFGSGTRLTVV.

This clonotype has ten or more counts. The chain combines TRBV24-1 with TRBJ2-2; D is ambiguous. Trimming left V 0 bases short and J 5 bases short, with 6 bases between. CDR1 and CDR2 from the germline V gene are KGHDR and SFDVKD. This CDR3 is 14 amino acids long. This CDR3 is CATSDLQPTGELFF. CDR3 sequence (DNA): TGTGCCACCAGTGATTTGCAGCCGACCGGGGAGCTGTTTTTT.

The table lists this clonotype with a few counts. The rearrangement uses TRBV19 and TRBJ1-1, with D uncertain. CDR1 LNHDA and CDR2 SQIVND come from the germline V gene (reference sequence). This CDR3 spans 15 amino acids. V lost 4 bases, J lost 0 bases, and 12 bases lay in between. The CDR3 loop is CASSTRLQVNTEAFF. The CDR3 nucleotides are TGTGCCAGTAGTACGCGGCTTCAAGTGAACACTGAAGCTTTCTTT.

This clonotype was counted at least ten times. The chain employs TRBV7-9 and TRBJ2-2; possible D gene TRBD1, 6 bases. Trimming took 3 bases from V and 2 from J, leaving 7 bases between them. The germline CDR1 and CDR2 sequences are SEHNR and FQNEAQ (reference sequence). The CDR3 loop spans 14 amino acids. This CDR3 reads CASSLGANTGELFF. The DNA of the CDR3 is TGTGCCAGCAGCTTGGGGGCCAACACCGGGGAGCTGTTTTTT. The full variable domain, in which reference TRBV7-9 and TRBJ2-2 provide the parts outside the CDR3, is DTGVSQNPRHKITKRGQNVTFRCDPISEHNRLYWYRQTLGQGPEFLTYFQNEAQLEKSRLLSDRFSAERPKGSFSTLEIQRTEQGDSAMYLCASSLGANTGELFFGEGSRLTVL.

This clonotype was counted between two and nine times. This rearrangement joins TRBV12-3 or TRBV12-4 to TRBJ2-1, with D possibly TRBD2 on 6 matching bases. This CDR3 contains 14 residues. Trimming stripped 3 bases from V and 7 bases from J, with 13 bases between. The chain's CDR3 is CASSLIAEANEQFF. CDR3 sequence (DNA): TGTGCCAGCAGTTTGATAGCGGAGGCTAATGAGCAGTTCTTC.

This clonotype has ten or more counts. The gene calls are TRBV18 and TRBJ1-5, with D hard to call. V dropped 6 bases and J dropped 0 bases, with 18 bases sitting between them. The CDR3 is 17 residues long. The germline V gene encodes CDR1 KGHSH and CDR2 LQKENI. The CDR3 DNA sequence: TGTGCCAGCTCTCCCTCCATGACCGGGAGTAGCAATCAGCCCCAGCATTTT. Protein sequence: CASSPSMTGSSNQPQHF.